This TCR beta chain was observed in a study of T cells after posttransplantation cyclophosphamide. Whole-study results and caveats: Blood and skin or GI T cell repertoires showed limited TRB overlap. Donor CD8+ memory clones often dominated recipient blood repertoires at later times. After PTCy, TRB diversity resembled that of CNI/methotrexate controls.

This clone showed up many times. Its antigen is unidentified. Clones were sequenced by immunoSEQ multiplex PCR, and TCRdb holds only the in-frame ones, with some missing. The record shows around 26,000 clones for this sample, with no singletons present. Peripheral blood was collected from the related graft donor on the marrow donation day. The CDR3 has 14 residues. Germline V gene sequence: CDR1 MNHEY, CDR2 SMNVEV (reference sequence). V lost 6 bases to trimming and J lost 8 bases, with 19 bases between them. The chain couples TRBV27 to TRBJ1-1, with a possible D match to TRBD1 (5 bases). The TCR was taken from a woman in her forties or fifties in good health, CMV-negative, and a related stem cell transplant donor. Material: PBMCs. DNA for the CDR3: TGTGCCAGCAGACCCTACGGGACTTTAGCCGAAGCTTTCTTT. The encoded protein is CASRPYGTLAEAFF.